This TCR beta chain was retrieved from a study of OX40 agonist ivuxolimab in advanced cancers. In the study overall: Patients received the agonistic anti-OX40 (CD134) antibody ivuxolimab. Dosing consisted of intravenous ivuxolimab at 0.01 to 10 mg/kg every 2 weeks. Prior therapy, whether anti-PD-1, anti-PD-L1 or anti-CTLA-4, was allowed, and more than 35% had some. Three patients responded partially, comprising one with hepatocellular carcinoma and two with cutaneous melanoma.

This CDR3 comprises 16 residues. V was pared by 4 bases and J by 6 bases, with 7 bases of the junction left unmatched. Per the germline V gene, CDR1 is SGHRS and CDR2 is YFSETQ. Method: immunoSEQ multiplex PCR; TCRdb's copy keeps in-frame clones and lacks some. Of roughly 30,000 clones in the sample, 90% to 95% were seen once. The receptor was isolated from an adult with an advanced solid tumor such as melanoma, head and neck, liver or kidney cancer. Sequences were derived from CD4+ or CD8+ T cells sorted from blood, sampled in a trial of the OX40 agonist ivuxolimab. The V gene is TRBV5-1, the J gene TRBJ2-1, with 13 bases matching TRBD2. The CDR3 spells CASSEGLAGVSNEQFF. In DNA, the CDR3 is TGCGCCAGCAGCGAAGGACTAGCGGGAGTGAGCAATGAGCAGTTCTTC.